This T cell receptor beta chain was sequenced in a study of Graves' ophthalmopathy and Graves' hyperthyroidism. Whole-study context: Ahead of any treatment, peripheral blood was obtained at the initial diagnosis. Findings of the study overall: For predicting ophthalmopathy progression, the model had more than 60% sensitivity and approximately 72% specificity.

From germline, CDR1 is SGHDN and CDR2 FVKESK. The CDR3 is 21 amino acids. With 0 bases removed from V and 2 bases from J, the gap between germline ends came to 29 bases. TCR beta CDR3 regions were amplified from RNA transcripts. The first-round RT-PCR employed HTBI primers together with the Qiagen OneStep RT-PCR kit. A multiplex PCR was then performed as the second round. TCRdb passed the multiplex PCR reads through MiXCR, listing each CDR3 protein once. The table records about 740,000 distinct CDR3 sequences, roughly 40% of them present only once. This clonotype was counted only a few times. Its antigen is undetermined.

The clonotype originates from an adult man with Graves' ophthalmopathy. This rearrangement joins TRBV14 to TRBJ2-7; weak D call: TRBD2 (10 bases). What was sequenced was peripheral blood. The CDR3 spells CASSQENWDRVLAGGTYEQYF. CDR3 sequence (DNA): TGTGCCAGCAGCCAAGAGAATTGGGACAGGGTGTTAGCGGGAGGAACCTACGAGCAGTACTTC.